Sequencing of this TCR beta chain was carried out in a study of T cell repertoires in cytomegalovirus infection. TCRdb itself ran the reads through MiXCR, one entry per CDR3 protein. Here the sample spans about 740,000 distinct CDR3 sequences, roughly 30% being singletons. V lost 5 bases to trimming and J lost 8 bases, with 13 bases between them. The germline gives CDR1 KGHDR, CDR2 SFDVKD. The CDR3 has 13 amino acids. Note on this clonotype: Its antigen is unidentified.

This specimen was cultured PBMCs, taken from culture after CMV antigen stimulation. This sequence originates from a human donor in good health (CMV status not recorded). Some clones in this sample may be carry-over from other donors' samples. V and J are TRBV24-1 and TRBJ2-3, with D possibly being TRBD2 (5 bases). CDR3 protein: CATSGGPLGTQYF. The CDR3 coding sequence is TGTGCCACCAGTGGCGGGCCTCTGGGTACGCAGTATTTT.